The 27 T cell receptor beta chains below were found in one sample sequenced in a study of T cells in Graves' hyperthyroidism and ophthalmopathy. The source material, RNA transcripts, was used to amplify TCR beta CDR3 regions. First-round RT-PCR targeting the TCR CDR3 was performed with the HTBI primer set. TCRdb re-analysed the multiplex PCR reads in MiXCR, keeping a single row per CDR3 protein. Among roughly 350,000 distinct CDR3 sequences listed, roughly 14% were seen once. Sequencing was performed on blood. The origin of the receptors is a woman aged 25 to 39 with Graves' hyperthyroidism.

There are many counts of this clonotype. V and J are TRBV20-1 and TRBJ2-1; 10 nucleotides align to TRBD1. CDR3 length: 13 residues. J gave up 4 bases and V 6 bases, and 3 bases lay outside the gene matches. Germline loops: CDR1 DFQATT, CDR2 SNEGSKA (reference sequence). The CDR3 sequence: CSAWTGGYNEQFF. CDR3 nucleotide sequence: TGCAGTGCCTGGACAGGGGGTTACAATGAGCAGTTCTTC.

This clonotype was found many times. The chain carries TRBV6-1 and TRBJ2-1; 9 nucleotides agree with TRBD2. The CDR3 contains 15 residues. CDR1 MNHNS and CDR2 SASEGT come from the germline V gene. J gave up 2 bases and V 5 bases, and 4 bases lay outside the gene matches. CDR3 DNA sequence: TGTGCCAGCAGTCCCGTAGCGGGGGCCTACAATGAGCAGTTCTTC. Its protein product is CASSPVAGAYNEQFF.

Note on this clonotype: A much larger clone is a single base away; this may be a read error. As the CDR3 is not closed by the conserved phenylalanine or tryptophan, this likely results from a read error. The rearrangement uses TRBV18 and TRBJ1-1, with D perhaps matching TRBD1 (6 bases). V was clipped by 5 bases and J by 5 bases, with 15 bases between them. Germline V lookup: CDR1 KGHSH, CDR2 LQKENI. CDR3 length equals 14 residues. CDR3 in amino acids: CASSSNREGTEAFL. CDR3 bases: TGTGCCAGCTCATCAAACAGGGAAGGGACTGAAGCTTTCCTT.

At least ten counts were recorded for this clonotype. CDR3 in amino acids: CASSLDFSASSTDTQYF. For the CDR3, the DNA is TGTGCCAGCAGCTTAGACTTTAGCGCCTCTAGCACAGATACGCAGTATTTT. The chain recombines TRBV7-2 with TRBJ2-3, with a tentative D call TRBD2 (5 bases). CDR3 size: 17 residues. CDR1 SGHTA and CDR2 FQGNSA come from the germline V gene. V gave up 1 base and J gave up 0 bases, with 14 bases separating them.

This clonotype was recorded many times. The rearrangement uses TRBV5-1 and TRBJ2-1; 12 bases are shared with TRBD2. The V segment lost 4 bases and the J segment 4 bases; nucleotides outside the gene matches: 9. Germline CDR1 SGHRS, CDR2 YFSETQ. The CDR3 is made up of 17 amino acids. As DNA, the CDR3 is TGCGCCAGCAGCGAGACCCCCGGGACTAGCGGGTACAATGAGCAGTTCTTC. Residues: CASSETPGTSGYNEQFF.

The chain joins TRBV28 to TRBJ2-7; D gene unclear. The CDR3 sequence is 12 residues long. CDR1 MDHEN and CDR2 SYDVKM come from the germline V gene. The V and J ends lost 7 bases and 6 bases respectively, with 13 bases between them. This chain's CDR3 is CASIADWGEQYF. In DNA form, the CDR3 reads TGTGCCAGCATCGCCGATTGGGGCGAGCAGTACTTC.

This clonotype was seen ten or more times. The chain carries TRBV20-1 and TRBJ2-1, with no clear D. There are 17 residues in the CDR3. The V end was cut by 5 bases, the J end by 0 bases, with 20 bases between. Germline V CDR1 and CDR2: DFQATT, SNEGSKA (reference sequence). As DNA, the CDR3 is TGCAGTGCTCTCTTACTGCGGCGAGAGAGCTCCTACAATGAGCAGTTCTTC. Its translation is CSALLLRRESSYNEQFF.

This chain links TRBV20-1 with TRBJ1-2, with a possible D match to TRBD1 (5 bases). V was clipped by 1 base and J by 5 bases, with 14 bases between them. Germline CDR1 reads DFQATT; CDR2 reads SNEGSKA (reference sequence). The CDR3 runs 14 residues. CDR3 nucleotides: TGCAGTGCTAGAGGGGGAGGGGAACCTTATGGCTACACCTTC. It yields the protein CSARGGGEPYGYTF.

This clonotype has just a few counts. V is TRBV13 and J is TRBJ2-5, with unresolved D. The V end was cut by 0 bases, the J end by 7 bases, with 12 bases between. This CDR3 comprises 14 residues. Germline CDR1 PRHDT, CDR2 FYEKMQ (reference sequence). For the CDR3, the DNA is TGTGCCAGCAGCTTAGGCCAGTCAGGCGGGACCCAGTACTTC. Translation: CASSLGQSGGTQYF.

Worth noting for this clonotype: A single base separates this from a much larger clone, so it may be a read error. CDR3 coding DNA: TGCAGTGCTAGAAAAGCCCCCCTAGCGGGCCCTTCGGGGTACGAGCAGTACTTC. It encodes CSARKAPLAGPSGYEQYF. This chain links TRBV20-1 with TRBJ2-7; 8 bases are shared with TRBD2. The CDR3 is 18 amino acids. Germline V gene lookup returns CDR1 DFQATT and CDR2 SNEGSKA (reference sequence). Trimming at V came to 2 bases and at J to 4 bases, leaving 19 bases not matched to a gene.

This clonotype was seen ten or more times. This chain joins TRBV5-5 and TRBJ2-3; possibly TRBD2 for D (6 bases). V dropped 1 base and J dropped 5 bases, with 14 bases sitting between them. CDR1 SGHKS and CDR2 YYEKEE come from the germline V gene (reference sequence). This CDR3 has 15 residues. CDR3: CASSLTSPPQDTQYF. The CDR3 bases are TGTGCCAGCAGCTTGACTAGCCCTCCCCAAGATACGCAGTATTTT. The full variable domain, with the rest looked up from reference TRBV5-5 and TRBJ2-3, is DAGVTQSPTHLIKTRGQQVTLRCSPISGHKSVSWYQQVLGQGPQFIFQYYEKEERGRGNFPDRFSARQFPNYSSELNVNALLLGDSALYLCASSLTSPPQDTQYFGPGTRLTVL.

The chain uses TRBV6-1 and TRBJ2-1; D gene unclear. Germline CDR1 MNHNS, CDR2 SASEGT. Trimming removed 5 bases from V and 7 bases from J, with 15 bases in between. The CDR3 is 14 residues long. CDR3 sequence reads: CASSQTPLKNEQFF. CDR3 nucleotide sequence: TGTGCCAGCAGTCAGACCCCTTTGAAGAATGAGCAGTTCTTC.

This clonotype was recorded a few times. This chain joins TRBV11-3 and TRBJ2-2, with D uncertain. Germline values: CDR1 SGHNT, CDR2 YENEEA. The V end lost 8 bases, the J end lost 4 bases, and 8 bases lay between the germline ends. This CDR3 is 12 amino acids long. The CDR3 nucleotides read TGTGCCAGCGGCAGACGCACCGGGGAGCTGTTTTTT. It yields the protein CASGRRTGELFF.

The sample holds many counts of this clonotype. The chain combines TRBV7-2 with TRBJ1-1; 7 nucleotides match TRBD1. CDR3 length: 14 amino acids. With V trimmed by 5 bases and J by 1 base, 4 bases remained unmatched. Per germline, CDR1 SGHTA and CDR2 FQGNSA. The DNA for the CDR3 is TGTGCCAGCAGCCCAGGGACAGCGAACACTGAAGCTTTCTTT. Residues: CASSPGTANTEAFF. The variable domain in full, completed from reference TRBV7-2 and TRBJ1-1, reads GAGVSQSPSNKVTEKGKDVELRCDPISGHTALYWYRQSLGQGLEFLIYFQGNSAPDKSGLPSDRFSAERTGGSVSTLTIQRTQQEDSAVYLCASSPGTANTEAFFGQGTRLTVV.

The chain links TRBV20-1 to TRBJ1-5; unclear D gene. V lost 0 bases to trimming and J lost 7 bases, with 7 bases between them. Germline V gives CDR1 DFQATT, CDR2 SNEGSKA (reference sequence). The CDR3 runs to 12 residues. The CDR3 DNA reads TGCAGTGCTAGAGAAAGAGGACAGCCCCAGCATTTT. This sequence encodes CSARERGQPQHF.

This clonotype was recorded many times. This chain uses TRBV3-1 with TRBJ2-7; no firm D call. With 3 bases removed from V and 2 bases from J, the gap between germline ends came to 5 bases. Germline V gives CDR1 LGHDT, CDR2 YNNKEL (reference sequence). There are 12 residues in the CDR3. The CDR3 DNA sequence: TGTGCCAGCAGCCAGATGCCCTACGAGCAGTACTTC. Translated: CASSQMPYEQYF.

This clonotype has a count of ten or more. V and J are TRBV11-2 and TRBJ2-7, with D uncertain. The length of the CDR3 is 15 residues. V lost 0 bases and J lost 4, with 13 bases in between. Germline-derived CDR1 and CDR2 are SGHAT and FQNNGV. Here the CDR3 reads CASSLDFGSLYEQYF. In DNA form, the CDR3 reads TGTGCCAGCAGCTTAGATTTTGGCAGCTTGTACGAGCAGTACTTC.

The chain uses TRBV4-3 and TRBJ1-6; perhaps TRBD1 as D (5 bases). The germline CDR1 and CDR2 sequences are LGHNA and YSLEER. V lost 0 bases and J 1 base, leaving 13 bases between the germline ends. CDR3 length: 18 residues. The CDR3 region has the DNA TGCGCCAGCAGCCAAGATAGTGGGGCCCTATCCTATAATTCACCCCTCCACTTT. Its protein product is CASSQDSGALSYNSPLHF.

This clonotype was seen repeatedly, ten times or more. This chain links TRBV19 with TRBJ2-1, with 8 positions matching TRBD1. This CDR3 is built from 14 residues. From germline, CDR1 is LNHDA and CDR2 SQIVND (reference sequence). The ends lost 5 bases at V and 9 bases at J; junction bases unmatched: 9. This chain's CDR3 is CASSRGQGRGEQFF. CDR3 nucleotide sequence: TGTGCCAGTAGTCGCGGACAGGGTCGGGGTGAGCAGTTCTTC.

The V gene is TRBV3-1, the J gene TRBJ2-7, with 9 bases identical to TRBD1. There are 13 residues in the CDR3. Germline V gene sequence: CDR1 LGHDT, CDR2 YNNKEL (reference sequence). The junction had 5 bases not matched to a gene; V was cut back by 5 bases and J by 6 bases. The CDR3 here is CASSWDRASEQYF. In DNA, the CDR3 is TGTGCCAGCAGCTGGGACAGGGCCAGCGAGCAGTACTTC.

This clonotype was seen repeatedly, ten times or more. The J gene is TRBJ1-4, the V gene TRBV10-1; D unclear. Germline V gene sequence: CDR1 WNHNN, CDR2 SYGVQD (reference sequence). The V end was cut by 0 bases, the J end by 10 bases, with 12 bases between. This CDR3 has 14 amino acids. CDR3 in amino acids: CASSESRVEGKLFF. CDR3 coding DNA: TGCGCCAGCAGTGAGTCGCGCGTAGAGGGAAAACTGTTTTTT.

This clonotype was seen ten or more times. The V gene is TRBV30, the J gene TRBJ2-7; D not certain. Per germline, CDR1 GTSNPN and CDR2 SVGIG (reference sequence). V dropped 3 bases and J dropped 2 bases, with 5 bases sitting between them. This CDR3 is built from 11 residues. The CDR3 sequence is CAWSAAYEQYF. The CDR3 bases are TGTGCCTGGAGCGCTGCCTACGAGCAGTACTTC.

This clonotype was counted many times. The V call is TRBV2, the J call TRBJ2-1; 12 positions match TRBD2. Germline loops: CDR1 SNHLY, CDR2 FYNNEI. Trimming cost V 10 bases and J 0 bases; bases outside gene matches: 4. This CDR3 is 15 amino acids long. CDR3 sequence reads: CATGLAGSSYNEQFF. CDR3 DNA sequence: TGTGCCACTGGACTAGCGGGGAGCTCCTACAATGAGCAGTTCTTC.

This clonotype was seen many times. CDR3 sequence (DNA): TGTGCCAGCAGTGACCTCTATGGCTACACCTTC. Protein: CASSDLYGYTF. This chain uses TRBV28 with TRBJ1-2; unclear D gene. The CDR3 covers 11 residues. Trimming removed 5 bases from V and 4 bases from J, with 5 bases in between. CDR1 is MDHEN and CDR2 is SYDVKM in the germline V gene.

The chain uses TRBV19 and TRBJ2-3; 10 bases agree with TRBD2. Germline V gene sequence: CDR1 LNHDA, CDR2 SQIVND (reference sequence). The length of the CDR3 is 16 residues. Trimming took 3 bases from V and 0 from J; bases not matched to a gene: 3. DNA of the CDR3: TGTGCCAGTAGTATTCGGACTAGCGGTAGCACAGATACGCAGTATTTT. Translation: CASSIRTSGSTDTQYF.

This clonotype has ten or more counts. The CDR3 region has the DNA TGTGCCAGCAGCTTATATGGTTTTATCGGGGAGCTGTTTTTT. It specifies CASSLYGFIGELFF. The genes are TRBV7-2 and TRBJ2-2; no clear D. The CDR3 has 14 amino acids. Trimming took 2 bases from V and 7 from J, leaving 11 bases between them. Germline loops: CDR1 SGHTA, CDR2 FQGNSA.

This clonotype has more than one count but fewer than ten. This chain connects TRBV4-2 to TRBJ2-1; D unclear. The V end lost 1 base, the J end lost 6 bases, and 16 bases lay between the germline ends. The germline V gene encodes CDR1 LGHNA and CDR2 YNFKEQ. The CDR3 loop spans 16 amino acids. This chain's CDR3 is CASSQVTGTPGNEQFF. DNA for the CDR3: TGTGCCAGCAGCCAAGTAACTGGAACCCCCGGCAATGAGCAGTTCTTC.